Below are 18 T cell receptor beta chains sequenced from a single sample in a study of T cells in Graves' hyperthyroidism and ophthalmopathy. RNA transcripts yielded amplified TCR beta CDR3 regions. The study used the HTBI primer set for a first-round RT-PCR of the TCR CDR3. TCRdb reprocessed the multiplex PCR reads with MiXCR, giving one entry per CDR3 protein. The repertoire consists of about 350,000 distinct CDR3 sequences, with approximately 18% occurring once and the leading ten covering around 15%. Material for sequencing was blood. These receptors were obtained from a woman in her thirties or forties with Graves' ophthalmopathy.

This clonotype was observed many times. CDR3 residues: CASSRQGYSETQYF. DNA of the CDR3: TGTGCCAGCAGTCGACAGGGCTATTCCGAGACCCAGTACTTC. This chain uses TRBV28 with TRBJ2-5, with 7 bases matching TRBD1. The CDR3 runs to 14 residues. CDR1 and CDR2 from the germline V gene are MDHEN and SYDVKM. V trimming: 5 bases; J trimming: 5 bases; junction bases outside the gene matches: 8.

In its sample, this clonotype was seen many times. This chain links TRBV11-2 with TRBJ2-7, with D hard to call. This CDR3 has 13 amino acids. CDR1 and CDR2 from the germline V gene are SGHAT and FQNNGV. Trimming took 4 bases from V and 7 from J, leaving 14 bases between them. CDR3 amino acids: CASSSPPAREQYF. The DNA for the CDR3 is TGTGCCAGCAGCTCGCCCCCCGCTAGGGAGCAGTACTTC. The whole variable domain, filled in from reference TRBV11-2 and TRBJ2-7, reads EAGVAQSPRYKIIEKRQSVAFWCNPISGHATLYWYQQILGQGPKLLIQFQNNGVVDDSQLPKDRFSAERLKGVDSTLKIQPAKLEDSAVYLCASSSPPAREQYFGPGTRLTVT.

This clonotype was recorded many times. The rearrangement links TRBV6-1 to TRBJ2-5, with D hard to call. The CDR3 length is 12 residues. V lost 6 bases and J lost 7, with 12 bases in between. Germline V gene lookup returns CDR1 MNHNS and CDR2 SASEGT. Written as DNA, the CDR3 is TGTGCCAGCAGGGGCGACCTTCGGACCCAGTACTTC. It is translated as CASRGDLRTQYF.

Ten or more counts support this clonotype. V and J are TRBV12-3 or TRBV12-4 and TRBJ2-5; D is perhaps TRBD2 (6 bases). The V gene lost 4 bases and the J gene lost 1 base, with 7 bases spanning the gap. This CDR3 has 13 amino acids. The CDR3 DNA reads TGTGCCAGCAGTTCTAGCGTCCAAGAGACCCAGTACTTC. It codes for CASSSSVQETQYF.

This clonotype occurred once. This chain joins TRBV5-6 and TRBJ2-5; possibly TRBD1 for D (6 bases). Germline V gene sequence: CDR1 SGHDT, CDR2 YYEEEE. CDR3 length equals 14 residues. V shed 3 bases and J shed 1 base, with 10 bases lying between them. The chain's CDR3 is CASSSDRLQETQYF. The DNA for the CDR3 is TGTGCCAGCAGCTCCGACAGGCTCCAAGAGACCCAGTACTTC.

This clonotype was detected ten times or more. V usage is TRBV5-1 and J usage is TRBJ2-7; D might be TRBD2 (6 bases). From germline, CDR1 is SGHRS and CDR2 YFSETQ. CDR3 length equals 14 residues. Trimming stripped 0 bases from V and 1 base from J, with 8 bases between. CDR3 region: CASSLVSGSYEQYF. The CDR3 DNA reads TGCGCCAGCAGCTTGGTCAGCGGGTCCTACGAGCAGTACTTC. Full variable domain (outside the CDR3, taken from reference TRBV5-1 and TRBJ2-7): KAGVTQTPRYLIKTRGQQVTLSCSPISGHRSVSWYQQTPGQGLQFLFEYFSETQRNKGNFPGRFSGRQFSNSRSEMNVSTLELGDSALYLCASSLVSGSYEQYFGPGTRLTVT.

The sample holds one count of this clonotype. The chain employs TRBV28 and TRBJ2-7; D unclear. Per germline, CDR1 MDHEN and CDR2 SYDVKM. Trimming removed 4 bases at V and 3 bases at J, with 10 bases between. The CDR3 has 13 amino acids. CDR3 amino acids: CASSSPHYYEQYF. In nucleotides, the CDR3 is TGTGCCAGCAGTTCCCCCCACTACTACGAGCAGTACTTC.

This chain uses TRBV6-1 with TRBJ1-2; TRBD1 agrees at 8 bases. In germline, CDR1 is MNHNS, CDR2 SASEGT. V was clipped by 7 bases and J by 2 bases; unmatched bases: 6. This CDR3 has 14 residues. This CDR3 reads CASTLTGGNYGYTF. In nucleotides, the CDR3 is TGTGCCAGCACCCTAACAGGGGGAAACTATGGCTACACCTTC.

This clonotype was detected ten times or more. The CDR3 here is CASSFNADPSYEQYF. For the CDR3, the DNA is TGTGCCAGCAGCTTTAATGCAGATCCGTCCTACGAGCAGTACTTC. V is TRBV11-2 and J is TRBJ2-7; no definite D call. With 3 bases removed from V and 1 base from J, the gap between germline ends came to 13 bases. Germline CDR1 reads SGHAT; CDR2 reads FQNNGV. This CDR3 has 15 residues.

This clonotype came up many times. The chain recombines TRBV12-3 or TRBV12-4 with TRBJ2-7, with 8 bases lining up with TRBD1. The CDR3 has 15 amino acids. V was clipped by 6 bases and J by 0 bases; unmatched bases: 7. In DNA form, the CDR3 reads TGTGCCAGCAGCATCACAGGGGGAAGCTCCTACGAGCAGTACTTC. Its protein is CASSITGGSSYEQYF.

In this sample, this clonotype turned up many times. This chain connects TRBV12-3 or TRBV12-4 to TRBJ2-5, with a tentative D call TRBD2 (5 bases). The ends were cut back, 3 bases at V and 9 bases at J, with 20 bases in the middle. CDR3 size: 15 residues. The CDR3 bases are TGTGCCAGCAGTTTGGAGGCTAGTGACCCGGAGGCCCAGTACTTC. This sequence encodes CASSLEASDPEAQYF.

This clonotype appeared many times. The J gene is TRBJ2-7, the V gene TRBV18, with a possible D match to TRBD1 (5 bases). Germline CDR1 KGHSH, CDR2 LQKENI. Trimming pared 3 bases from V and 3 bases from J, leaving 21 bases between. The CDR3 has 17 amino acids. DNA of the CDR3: TGTGCCAGCTCACCCCCAATTGACAGAAACCGATACTACGAGCAGTACTTC. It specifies CASSPPIDRNRYYEQYF.

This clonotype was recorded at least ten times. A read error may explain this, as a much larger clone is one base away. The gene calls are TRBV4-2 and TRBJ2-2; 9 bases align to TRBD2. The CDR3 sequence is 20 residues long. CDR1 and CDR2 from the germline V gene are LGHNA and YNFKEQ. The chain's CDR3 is CASSPTLAGIIAFNTGELVF. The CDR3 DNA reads TGTGCCAGCAGCCCCACACTAGCGGGTATAATAGCTTTCAACACCGGGGAGCTGGTTTTT.

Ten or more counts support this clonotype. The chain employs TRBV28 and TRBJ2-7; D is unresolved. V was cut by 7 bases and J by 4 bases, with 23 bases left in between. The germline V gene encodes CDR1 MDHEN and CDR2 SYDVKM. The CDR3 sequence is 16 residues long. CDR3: CASNRPGGVGGYEQYF. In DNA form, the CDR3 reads TGTGCCAGCAATCGGCCTGGTGGGGTTGGTGGGTACGAGCAGTACTTC.

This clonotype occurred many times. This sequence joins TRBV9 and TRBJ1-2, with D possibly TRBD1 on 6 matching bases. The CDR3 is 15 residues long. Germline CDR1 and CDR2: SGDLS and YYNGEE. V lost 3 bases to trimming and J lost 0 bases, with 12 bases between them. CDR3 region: CASSAEGGPNYGYTF. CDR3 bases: TGTGCCAGCAGCGCAGAAGGGGGGCCTAACTATGGCTACACCTTC. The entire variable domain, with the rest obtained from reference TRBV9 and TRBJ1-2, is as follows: DSGVTQTPKHLITATGQRVTLRCSPRSGDLSVYWYQQSLDQGLQFLIQYYNGEERAKGNILERFSAQQFPDLHSELNLSSLELGDSALYFCASSAEGGPNYGYTFGSGTRLTVV.

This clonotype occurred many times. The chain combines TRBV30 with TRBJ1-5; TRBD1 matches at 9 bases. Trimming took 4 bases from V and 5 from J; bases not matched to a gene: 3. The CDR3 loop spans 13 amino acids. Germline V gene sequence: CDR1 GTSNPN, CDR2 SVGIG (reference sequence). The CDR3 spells CAWNRGQHQPQHF. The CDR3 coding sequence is TGTGCCTGGAACAGGGGGCAACATCAGCCCCAGCATTTT.

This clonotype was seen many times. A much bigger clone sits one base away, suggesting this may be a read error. In DNA, the CDR3 is TGTGCCAGCAAGACCTCTGGGGCCAACGTCCTGACTTTC. Residues: CASKTSGANVLTF. This chain links TRBV6-1 with TRBJ2-6; no firm D call. The ends were cut back, 7 bases at V and 0 bases at J, with 4 bases in the middle. CDR1 and CDR2 (germline): MNHNS, SASEGT. The CDR3 is 13 amino acids.

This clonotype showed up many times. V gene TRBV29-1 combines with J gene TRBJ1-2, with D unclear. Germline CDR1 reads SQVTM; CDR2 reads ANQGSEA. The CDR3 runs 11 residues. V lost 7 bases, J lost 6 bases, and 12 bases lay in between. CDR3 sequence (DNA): TGCAGCGGCCGGGAGGGCGATGGCTACACCTTC. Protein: CSGREGDGYTF.